This T cell receptor beta chain was found in a study of circulating and synovial CD4+ cells in juvenile arthritis. Profiling relied on immunoSEQ multiplex PCR, and the TCRdb table lists in-frame clones only, not all of them. The sample gives 3,000 to 4,000 clones, less than 85% of which show up once; about 4.2% is in the top ten. Study-wide points: Some such blood samples were as oligoclonal as synovium. Overlap with synovium rose as more T cells were sequenced. CPL versus bulk CD4 samples: T cell genome counts differed by at least an order of magnitude.

The CDR3 runs 15 residues. Germline V gene sequence: CDR1 SGHVS, CDR2 FQNEAQ. With 1 base clipped from V and 9 bases from J, the junction kept 4 bases outside the gene matches. Worth noting for this clone: Its specificity is not known.

This chain connects TRBV7-8 to TRBJ1-6; 9 bases are a match to TRBD1. This clonotype originated in a human donor with juvenile idiopathic arthritis. Source material: CD4+ T cells from synovial fluid. The CDR3 bases are TGTGCCAGCAGCTTAGTTGGGACAGGGACTTCACCCCTCCACTTT. Its protein is CASSLVGTGTSPLHF. The full variable domain, in which reference TRBV7-8 and TRBJ1-6 provide the parts outside the CDR3, is GAGVSQSPRYKVAKRGQDVALRCDPISGHVSLFWYQQALGQGPEFLTYFQNEAQLDKSGLPSDRFFAERPEGSVSTLKIQRTQQEDSAVYLCASSLVGTGTSPLHFGNGTRLTVT.